A selection of T cell receptor beta chains follows, all from one sample in a study of blood T cell repertoires in COVID-19. This table comes from immunoSEQ multiplex PCR, and its TCRdb copy is limited to in-frame clones, with some not included. Counted here are under 200,000 clones, roughly 86% occurring once; the ten biggest clones make up less than 1%. The sequenced material came from peripheral blood. The receptors here all came from a man between 18 and 35 years old with acute or convalescent COVID-19. Each CDR3 is given with its conserved first and last residue. Fields, in order: CDR3 protein, CDR3 DNA, J gene, V gene, clone size, D gene. D genes are given only for firm matches. Expanded clones are given a class, and other clones once, few, many or no size at all.

cdr3_aa: CASSAGTGRLNEQFF; cdr3_nt: TGTGCCAGCAGCGCTGGGACAGGGAGGTTAAATGAGCAGTTCTTC; j_call: TRBJ2-1; v_call: TRBV9; clone_size: -; d_call: TRBD1
cdr3_aa: CASSIQGDNSPLHF; cdr3_nt: TGTGCCAGCTCAATACAGGGTGACAATTCACCCCTCCACTTT; j_call: TRBJ1-6; v_call: TRBV18; clone_size: -; d_call: -
cdr3_aa: CATSDPGLGGEQYF; cdr3_nt: TGTGCCACCAGTGACCCGGGACTAGGAGGCGAGCAGTACTTC; j_call: TRBJ2-7; v_call: TRBV24-1; clone_size: -; d_call: TRBD2
cdr3_aa: CASSQDGHQRSGYTF; cdr3_nt: TGCGCCAGCAGCCAAGATGGACACCAAAGGAGTGGCTACACCTTC; j_call: TRBJ1-2; v_call: TRBV4-1; clone_size: -; d_call: -
cdr3_aa: CASSGTAFTEAFF; cdr3_nt: TGTGCCAGCAGCGGGACAGCATTCACTGAAGCTTTCTTT; j_call: TRBJ1-1; v_call: TRBV6-5; clone_size: -; d_call: TRBD1
cdr3_aa: CAWTLKGTGNTEAFF; cdr3_nt: TGTGCCTGGACCCTAAAAGGTACAGGGAACACTGAAGCTTTCTTT; j_call: TRBJ1-1; v_call: TRBV30; clone_size: -; d_call: -
cdr3_aa: CASSQTSGAKNIQYF; cdr3_nt: TGTGCCAGCAGCCAGACTAGCGGAGCCAAAAACATTCAGTACTTC; j_call: TRBJ2-4; v_call: TRBV7-2; clone_size: -; d_call: TRBD2
cdr3_aa: CASSFWWPNEKLFF; cdr3_nt: TGTGCCAGCAGCTTTTGGTGGCCTAATGAAAAACTGTTTTTT; j_call: TRBJ1-4; v_call: TRBV5-5; clone_size: -; d_call: -
cdr3_aa: CASSGWGGQPQHF; cdr3_nt: TGTGCCAGCAGTGGTTGGGGCGGACAGCCCCAGCATTTT; j_call: TRBJ1-5; v_call: TRBV27; clone_size: -; d_call: -
cdr3_aa: CASSSFSPRNTEAFF; cdr3_nt: TGTGCCAGCAGTTCCTTCTCCCCGCGGAACACTGAAGCTTTCTTT; j_call: TRBJ1-1; v_call: TRBV6-5; clone_size: -; d_call: -
cdr3_aa: CASSFSPGVRAQHF; cdr3_nt: TGTGCCAGCAGTTTCTCGCCCGGTGTGAGGGCCCAGCATTTT; j_call: TRBJ1-5; v_call: TRBV28; clone_size: -; d_call: -
cdr3_aa: CASSQVLSQANTEAFF; cdr3_nt: TGCGCCAGCAGCCAAGTTTTGTCGCAGGCAAACACTGAAGCTTTCTTT; j_call: TRBJ1-1; v_call: TRBV4-1; clone_size: many; d_call: -
cdr3_aa: CASGVPGGSYNEQFF; cdr3_nt: TGTGCCAGCGGTGTTCCAGGGGGAAGCTACAATGAGCAGTTCTTC; j_call: TRBJ2-1; v_call: TRBV28; clone_size: -; d_call: TRBD1
cdr3_aa: CASSYRGQNNEKLFF; cdr3_nt: TGTGCCAGCAGTTACCGGGGACAGAATAATGAAAAACTGTTTTTT; j_call: TRBJ1-4; v_call: TRBV6-5; clone_size: -; d_call: TRBD1
cdr3_aa: CASSIQETGYTF; cdr3_nt: TGTGCCAGCAGTATACAGGAAACTGGCTACACCTTC; j_call: TRBJ1-2; v_call: TRBV12-3/TRBV12-4; clone_size: -; d_call: -